The sequence of this T cell receptor beta chain was determined in a study of beta chain features in type 1 diabetes. Expressed TCRB transcripts were sequenced because the entire RNA isolate underwent reverse transcription. Assay: immunoSEQ multiplex PCR; the TCRdb copy retains only in-frame clones and omits some. The sample has about 270,000 clones, 14% seen once. The length of the CDR3 is 15 residues. V was cut by 0 bases and J by 4 bases, with 12 bases left in between. The germline CDR1 and CDR2 sequences are MNHEY and SVGAGI. The sample comprised naive CD4+ T cells from blood. The receptor was isolated from a woman aged 40-49 years in good health. The chain combines TRBV6-5 with TRBJ1-2; the D is unclear. The CDR3: CASSYSGLGGYGYTF. CDR3 in DNA: TGTGCCAGCAGTTACTCAGGTCTGGGAGGCTATGGCTACACCTTC.